The clone carrying this TCR beta chain has a count of ten or more. Its specificity is unknown. These data belong to a study of CD8 T cells in ankylosing spondylitis. It was by quantitative 5'-RACE with molecular barcodes that TCR beta libraries were made. TCRdb ran MiXCR on the 5' RACE reads and lists one entry per CDR3 protein. Of around 770,000 distinct CDR3 sequences in the sample, roughly 10% are singletons; the top ten hold less than 0.65%. Notes on the study in general: Clones linked to disease, bearing a CD8+ phenotype, were relatively rare in peripheral blood. Past studies reported some motif variants in reactive arthritis synovial fluid and blood. It appeared that ankylosing spondylitis blood was characterized by a TCR beta motif of several highly homologous variants. Reportedly, disease-linked clones are significantly enriched in ankylosing spondylitis patients' matched synovial fluid.

The sample consisted of blood, either unsorted or a sorted T cell fraction (not recorded which). The TCR comes from a male donor with ankylosing spondylitis.

This CDR3 is CSAGESGRYNEQFF. The CDR3 coding sequence is TGCAGCGCTGGGGAAAGCGGGAGGTACAATGAGCAGTTCTTC. The chain carries TRBV29-1 and TRBJ2-1, with 9 bases identical to TRBD2. The CDR3 consists of 14 residues. V was clipped by 7 bases and J by 4 bases; unmatched bases: 8. The germline V gene has CDR1 SQVTM and CDR2 ANQGSEA.